The sequence of this T cell receptor beta chain was determined in a study of blood T cell repertoires in COVID-19. At the level of the study: Researchers got acute and convalescent COVID-19 samples from the United States, Italy and Spain. In each case, the material was cDNA or gDNA derived from T cells, B-cell-depleted T cells, or PBMCs.

CDR3 length: 13 amino acids. Germline assignment: CDR1 MDHEN and CDR2 SYDVKM. Trimming removed 1 base from V and 10 bases from J; junction bases left unmatched: 7. Per the original methods: Estimation of nucleated cell counts was performed using reference gene primer amplification. Here immunoSEQ multiplex PCR was the method, and the copy in TCRdb shows in-frame clones only, minus some. V, J and clone size were drawn from that table, and D and trimming were deduced from the DNA. This sample has approximately 290,000 clones, with approximately 90% found just once. J is TRBJ2-7 and V is TRBV28; TRBD1 matches at 7 bases. Material: peripheral blood. The source is a man aged 25 to 40 with acute or convalescent COVID-19. The DNA of the CDR3 is TGTGCCAGCAGTTTATCCGACAGGGTATTTCAGTACTTC. Its protein is CASSLSDRVFQYF.